One T cell receptor (beta chain) is described in this entry. The antigen is not known. V shed 5 bases and J shed 5 bases, with 18 bases lying between them. Germline CDR1 and CDR2: SGHTA and FQGNSA. The length of the CDR3 is 15 residues. This record comes from a study of shared clonotypes between healthy human individuals. General study points: Researchers sampled blood only, noting tissue repertoires likely differ.

Deep-level assay runs were performed. PBMC DNA, left unsorted, was sequenced on ten immunoSEQ deep assay plates. As processed by the authors: There were no quality scores in the junction-only immunoSEQ sequences, so filtering differed. The data were produced by immunoSEQ multiplex PCR, yet TCRdb's version contains in-frame clones alone and is incomplete. The DNA was the basis for D and trimming; V, J and clone size are from that table. The repertoire holds about 480,000 clones, with almost 80% as singletons. This TCR was sampled from a woman in her 40s in good health. Some clones in this sample may be carry-over from other donors' samples. Sequenced: PBMCs. This chain links TRBV7-2 with TRBJ1-1, with TRBD1 as a possible D gene (6 bases). The CDR3: CASSLQQGMGTEAFF. The CDR3 DNA is TGTGCCAGCAGCCTACAACAGGGCATGGGAACTGAAGCTTTCTTT.